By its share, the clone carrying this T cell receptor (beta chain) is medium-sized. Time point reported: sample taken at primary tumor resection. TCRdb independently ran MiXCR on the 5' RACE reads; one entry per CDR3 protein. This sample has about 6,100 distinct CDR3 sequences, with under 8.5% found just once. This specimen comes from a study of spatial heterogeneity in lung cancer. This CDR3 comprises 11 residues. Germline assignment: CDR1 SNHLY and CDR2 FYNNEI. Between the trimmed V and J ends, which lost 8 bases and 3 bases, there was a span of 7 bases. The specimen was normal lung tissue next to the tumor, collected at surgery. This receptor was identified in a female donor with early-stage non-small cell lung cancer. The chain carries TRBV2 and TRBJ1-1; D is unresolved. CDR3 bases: TGTGCCAGCCCCCCTCACACTGAAGCTTTCTTT. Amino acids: CASPPHTEAFF.